This TCR beta chain was recorded in a study of blood T cell repertoires in COVID-19. V dropped 4 bases and J dropped 5; count of bases not matched to a gene: 4. CDR3 size: 14 residues. CDR1 and CDR2 (germline): ENHRY, SYGVKD. The assay was immunoSEQ multiplex PCR, and TCRdb's table has in-frame clones only and misses some. The sample carries nearly 200,000 clones, more than 65% recorded once. The sequenced sample was PBMCs or T cells enriched from blood (not recorded which). This clonotype was sampled from a man in his forties or fifties who had recovered from COVID-19. J is TRBJ1-1 and V is TRBV10-3; 10 bases are a match to TRBD1. The CDR3: CAISGTGGRTEAFF. The CDR3 DNA sequence: TGTGCCATCAGTGGGACAGGGGGGAGGACTGAAGCTTTCTTT.